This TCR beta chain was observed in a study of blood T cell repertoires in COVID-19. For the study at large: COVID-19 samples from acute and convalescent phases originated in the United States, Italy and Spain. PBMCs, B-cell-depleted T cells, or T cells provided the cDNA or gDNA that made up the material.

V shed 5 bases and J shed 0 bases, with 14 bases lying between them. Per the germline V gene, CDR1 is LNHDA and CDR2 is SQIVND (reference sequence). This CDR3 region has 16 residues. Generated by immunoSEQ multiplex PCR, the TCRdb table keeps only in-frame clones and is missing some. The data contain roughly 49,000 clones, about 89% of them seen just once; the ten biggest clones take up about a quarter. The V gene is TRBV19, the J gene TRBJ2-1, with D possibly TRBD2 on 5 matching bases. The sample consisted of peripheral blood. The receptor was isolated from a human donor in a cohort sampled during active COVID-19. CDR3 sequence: CASSPPERSSYNEQFF. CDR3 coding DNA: TGTGCCAGTAGTCCCCCGGAGCGGAGCTCCTACAATGAGCAGTTCTTC.